Listed here are 14 T cell receptor beta chains from one sample, sequenced in a study of technical replicates of blood from a handful of donors (dated by TCRdb to the late 2010s). Library preparation was by the immunoSEQ multiplex PCR assay. This is the immuneACCESS table as TCRdb keeps it, with only in-frame sequences that have V and J called. A part of the clones is gone; compared with another copy, unresolved V genes explain less than half, and the rest is unexplained. This sample holds around 85,000 clones; roughly 94% were observed only once. The ten largest make up approximately 0.27% of the sample. Sequenced sample: T cells isolated from PBMCs. Source of these receptors: a human donor in good health.

The chain has TRBV2 and TRBJ2-3; D is uncertain. Germline values: CDR1 SNHLY, CDR2 FYNNEI. This CDR3 comprises 12 residues. The ends were cut back, 6 bases at V and 3 bases at J, with 7 bases in the middle. CDR3 nucleotides: TGTGCCAGCAGGCAGATTACAGATACGCAGTATTTT. It translates to CASRQITDTQYF.

The chain recombines TRBV5-1 with TRBJ2-7; 10 bases map to TRBD1. CDR1 is SGHRS and CDR2 is YFSETQ in the germline V gene. This CDR3 is built from 15 residues. J gave up 2 bases and V 4 bases, and 6 bases lay outside the gene matches. The CDR3 loop reads CASSLRDRGAYEQYF. DNA for the CDR3: TGCGCCAGCAGCCTCCGGGACAGGGGTGCCTACGAGCAGTACTTC.

The DNA for the CDR3 is TGTGCCAGCAGCCAAGGGGCGGGATCCTACGAGCAGTACTTC. This encodes CASSQGAGSYEQYF. The rearrangement uses TRBV4-2 and TRBJ2-7, with a weak D call TRBD2 (6 bases). V shed 1 base and J shed 1 base, with 8 bases lying between them. Per germline, CDR1 LGHNA and CDR2 YNFKEQ. This CDR3 is 14 amino acids long.

For the CDR3, the DNA is TGTGCCAGCAGCTCAGGACAGAATCAGCCCCAGCATTTT. Its translation is CASSSGQNQPQHF. The V call is TRBV11-3, the J call TRBJ1-5; D is possibly TRBD1 (6 bases). The CDR3 totals 13 residues. CDR1 and CDR2 (germline): SGHNT, YENEEA. The germline V and J ends were trimmed by 4 bases and 4 bases, with 8 bases remaining between them.

The rearrangement uses TRBV2 and TRBJ1-3; D gene unclear. V lost 10 bases to trimming and J lost 2 bases, with 9 bases between them. Germline-derived CDR1 and CDR2 are SNHLY and FYNNEI. This CDR3 contains 12 residues. The CDR3 is CATYVAGNTIYF. The CDR3 DNA reads TGTGCCACCTACGTCGCTGGAAACACCATATATTTT.

CDR3 DNA sequence: TGTGCCAGCAGCGTAACCGGAGCGTACACCGGGGAGCTGTTTTTT. Translated, it gives CASSVTGAYTGELFF. The chain is built from TRBV9 and TRBJ2-2; D gene uncertain. Trimming stripped 1 base from V and 3 bases from J, with 10 bases between. The germline gives CDR1 SGDLS, CDR2 YYNGEE. This CDR3 spans 15 amino acids.

The chain carries TRBV2 and TRBJ2-1; 8 bases map to TRBD2. The CDR3 has 14 residues. Germline V gene lookup returns CDR1 SNHLY and CDR2 FYNNEI. V was pared by 8 bases and J by 4 bases, with 7 bases of the junction left unmatched. CDR3 coding DNA: TGTGCCAGCTGGGAACTAGCGGAATACAATGAGCAGTTCTTC. Its protein product is CASWELAEYNEQFF.

The chain combines TRBV4-1 with TRBJ1-4; the match to TRBD1 covers 7 bases. The length of the CDR3 is 17 residues. The V gene's germline CDR1 is MGHRA and CDR2 YSYEKL. V gave up 4 bases and J gave up 4 bases; unmatched junction bases: 12. The DNA of the CDR3 is TGCGCCAGCAGCCGAGCCCCCGAACAGGGGAGTAATGAAAAACTGTTTTTT. Protein: CASSRAPEQGSNEKLFF.

The genes are TRBV6-5 and TRBJ1-1; no reliable D call. Germline loops: CDR1 MNHEY, CDR2 SVGAGI. The CDR3 is 15 residues long. V gave up 0 bases and J gave up 5 bases, with 13 bases separating them. The CDR3 sequence: CASSYSTRGDTEAFF. CDR3 bases: TGTGCCAGCAGTTACTCGACCCGGGGAGATACTGAAGCTTTCTTT.

This chain uses TRBV27 with TRBJ2-1; 10 positions agree with TRBD2. Germline V gene lookup returns CDR1 MNHEY and CDR2 SMNVEV (reference sequence). This CDR3 spans 16 amino acids. V lost 8 bases, J lost 6 bases, and 13 bases stayed unmatched. DNA for the CDR3: TGTGCCAGCGTTAAGGAACCGGGACTAGCGTCCAATGAGCAGTTCTTC. It translates to CASVKEPGLASNEQFF.

The chain recombines TRBV2 with TRBJ2-1, with 11 bases identical to TRBD1. The V and J ends lost 5 bases and 2 bases, in that order; junction bases with no gene match: 14. In germline, CDR1 is SNHLY, CDR2 FYNNEI. The CDR3 sequence is 19 residues long. CDR3 DNA sequence: TGTGCCAGCAGTCTACCGGGACAGGGGGTGGCTAGAACCTACAATGAGCAGTTCTTC. It yields the protein CASSLPGQGVARTYNEQFF. The whole variable domain, filled in from reference TRBV2 and TRBJ2-1, reads EPEVTQTPSHQVTQMGQEVILRCVPISNHLYFYWYRQILGQKVEFLVSFYNNEISEKSEIFDDQFSVERPDGSNFTLKIRSTKLEDSAMYFCASSLPGQGVARTYNEQFFGPGTRLTVL.

The CDR3 region is CASSLVQFYEQYF. The CDR3 coding sequence is TGTGCCAGCAGCTTAGTGCAGTTCTACGAGCAGTACTTC. The V call is TRBV7-2, the J call TRBJ2-7; D gene ambiguous. Germline loops: CDR1 SGHTA, CDR2 FQGNSA. The CDR3 consists of 13 residues. Trimming shortened V by 1 base and J by 3 bases, and 7 bases separated the two germline ends.

This clone was recorded only once. This chain joins TRBV4-1 and TRBJ2-7, with TRBD2 matching over 14 bases. The CDR3 sequence is 18 residues long. Germline CDR1 is MGHRA and CDR2 is YSYEKL. The V gene end was trimmed by 4 bases and the J gene end by 2 bases; junction bases not matched to a gene: 10. The CDR3 DNA reads as TGCGCCAGCAGCCCGGGACTAGCGGGAGCAGGGCGGACCTACGAGCAGTACTTC. The encoded protein is CASSPGLAGAGRTYEQYF.

This clone was observed a single time. This chain links TRBV28 with TRBJ1-2, with 9 bases matching TRBD1. V lost 3 bases and J lost 2; bases outside the gene matches: 13. Germline values: CDR1 MDHEN, CDR2 SYDVKM. The CDR3 loop spans 18 amino acids. The CDR3 here is CASSFGSVGQGKNYGYTF. CDR3 sequence (DNA): TGTGCCAGCAGTTTTGGATCCGTCGGACAGGGGAAGAACTATGGCTACACCTTC.